This TCR beta chain was retrieved from a study of shared clonotypes between healthy human individuals. Profiled with immunoSEQ multiplex PCR; TCRdb holds only in-frame clones, not every one. Altogether 1.6 million or so clones are present, around 98.5% being singletons, with the ten largest covering approximately 0.38%. V lost 4 bases and J lost 11; bases outside the gene matches: 15. CDR3 length: 16 residues. Per the germline V gene, CDR1 is SGHRS and CDR2 is YFSETQ. The chain couples TRBV5-1 to TRBJ2-1; TRBD1 agrees at 10 bases. The source material was naive CD4+ T cells sorted from blood. The subset here: CD45RA+ positively selected. This clonotype was sampled from a man aged 30-40 years in good health. In DNA form, the CDR3 reads TGCGCCAGCAGCATTAACCCAGGACAGGGGGGAGGCCAGCAGTTCTTC. This encodes CASSINPGQGGGQQFF.